The clone carrying this T cell receptor beta chain was detected only a few times. Its antigen is still unknown. This specimen comes from a study of CD8+ T cells in alopecia areata. cDNA prepared by RNA extraction and subsequent reverse transcription served as the template for sequencing. The repertoire was sequenced with immunoSEQ multiplex PCR; TCRdb's copy has only in-frame clones and lacks some. The sample gives roughly 120,000 clones, less than 80% of which show up once; approximately 2.8% is in the top ten. General study points: Sharing of TCRs across patients appeared less clear than in mice, possibly for HLA-related reasons. Sequencing of scalp samples also includes resident alphabeta T cells from normal skin.

Germline CDR1 and CDR2: GTSNPN and SVGIG (reference sequence). Trimming cost V 3 bases and J 3 bases, with 5 bases left between them. CDR3 length: 11 residues. Sequencing was performed on CD4+ T cells sorted from blood. The sequence came from a human donor in good health. The V gene is TRBV30, the J gene TRBJ2-5; no definite D call. The CDR3 here is CAWRPKETQYF. In DNA, the CDR3 is TGTGCCTGGAGGCCAAAAGAGACCCAGTACTTC. Complete variable domain (other parts from reference TRBV30 and TRBJ2-5): SQTIHQWPATLVQPVGSPLSLECTVEGTSNPNLYWYRQAAGRGLQLLFYSVGIGQISSEVPQNLSASRPQDRQFILSSKKLLLSDSGFYLCAWRPKETQYFGPGTRLLVL.